Each of the 2 T cell receptor beta chains below was sequenced from the same sample in a study of cytomegalovirus exposure and HLA in healthy donors (TCRdb year 2017). Library preparation was by the immunoSEQ multiplex PCR assay. For the multiplex PCR, a mixture combining 60 forward primers for TCR Vbeta segments and 13 reverse primers for TCR Jbeta segments was used. Here the immuneACCESS table is served through TCRdb, limited to in-frame sequences with V and J called. Missing clones are a known gap in these copies; in checked studies unresolved V genes cover under half, and the rest lacks a known reason. The sample includes about 130,000 clones, with around 85% observed a single time. Roughly 4.1% of the sample belongs to the ten largest clones. Sequencing was done on a sample of PBMCs. Receptors were obtained from a man between 18 and 29 years old in good health and CMV-seropositive.

The genes are TRBV7-9 and TRBJ2-4; 11 positions match TRBD2. V dropped 3 bases and J dropped 6; count of bases not matched to a gene: 10. Looked up from germline, CDR1 is SEHNR and CDR2 is FQNEAQ (reference sequence). CDR3 length: 17 residues. The CDR3 sequence: CASSFGTSGSLGNIQYF. CDR3 coding DNA: TGTGCCAGCAGCTTCGGTACTAGCGGGAGTCTCGGAAACATTCAGTACTTC.

Regarding this clone: Other nucleotide sequences in the sample specify the same CDR3. The V gene is TRBV7-8, the J gene TRBJ1-1; 9 bases are a match to TRBD1. CDR1 is SGHVS and CDR2 is FQNEAQ in the germline V gene. V trimming: 0 bases; J trimming: 2 bases; junction bases outside the gene matches: 4. The CDR3 totals 16 residues. CDR3 loop: CASSLAGTGINTEAFF. CDR3 sequence (DNA): TGTGCCAGCAGCTTAGCCGGGACAGGGATAAACACTGAAGCTTTCTTT.